This T cell receptor beta chain derives from a study of beta chain features in type 1 diabetes. On the study more broadly: The study examined roughly 110,000,000 sorted cells across all samples.

General study points: VDJ junctions sequenced from type 1 diabetes patients showed fewer insertions and more deletions. Across all four CD4+ subsets, people with type 1 diabetes showed modestly shorter TCRB CDR3s.

The study reverse transcribed the entire isolated RNA, so it sequenced expressed TCRB transcripts. Assay used: immunoSEQ multiplex PCR; TCRdb lists only in-frame clones, some missing. The table shows 600,000 or so clones, with about 14% occurring only once. The germline V and J ends were trimmed by 0 bases and 2 bases, with 29 bases remaining between them. Germline loops: CDR1 MNHEY, CDR2 SMNVEV (reference sequence). This CDR3 has 21 residues. Of note for this clone: Its matching antigen is unknown.

The receptor's source is a man aged 18 to 30 with type 1 diabetes. The chain links TRBV27 to TRBJ2-7; D perhaps matches TRBD1 (5 bases). The specimen sequenced was naive CD4+ T cells from blood. The DNA for the CDR3 is TGTGCCAGCAGTTTATCTTCGGGTGTCGTACAGGTCCCTGTTAAGGCCTACGAGCAGTACTTC. Its translation: CASSLSSGVVQVPVKAYEQYF.